Here is one T cell receptor (beta chain) with its context. The sample is drawn from a study of cytomegalovirus exposure and HLA in healthy donors. With V trimmed by 8 bases and J by 4 bases, 13 bases remained unmatched. Germline CDR1 is MNHEY and CDR2 is SMNVEV (reference sequence). The CDR3 totals 15 residues. Likely unrecorded immune exposures existed in these nominally healthy donors. PCR was performed using 60 Vbeta and 13 Jbeta primers. The table came from immunoSEQ multiplex PCR; TCRdb's copy has only in-frame clones and leaves some out. Among some 180,000 clones, more than 70% were seen once, and the ten largest hold less than 2%.

This chain joins TRBV27 and TRBJ1-2; TRBD1 matches at 7 bases. The sequence was collected from a man in his forties or fifties in good health and CMV-seropositive. Sequences were obtained from PBMCs. CDR3 amino acids: CASPFDREGAYGYTF. The CDR3 DNA reads TGTGCCAGCCCCTTTGACAGGGAAGGGGCCTATGGCTACACCTTC.